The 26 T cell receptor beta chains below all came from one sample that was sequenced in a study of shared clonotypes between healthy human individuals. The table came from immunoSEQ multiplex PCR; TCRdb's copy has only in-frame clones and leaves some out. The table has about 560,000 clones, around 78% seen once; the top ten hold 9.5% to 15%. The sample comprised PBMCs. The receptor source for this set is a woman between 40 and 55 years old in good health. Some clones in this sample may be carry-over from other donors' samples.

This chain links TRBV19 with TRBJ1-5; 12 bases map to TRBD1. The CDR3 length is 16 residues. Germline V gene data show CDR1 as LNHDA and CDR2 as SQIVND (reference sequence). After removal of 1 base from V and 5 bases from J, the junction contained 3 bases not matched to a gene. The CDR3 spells CASSIAGTGGHQPQHF. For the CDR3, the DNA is TGTGCCAGTAGTATAGCCGGGACAGGGGGCCATCAGCCCCAGCATTTT.

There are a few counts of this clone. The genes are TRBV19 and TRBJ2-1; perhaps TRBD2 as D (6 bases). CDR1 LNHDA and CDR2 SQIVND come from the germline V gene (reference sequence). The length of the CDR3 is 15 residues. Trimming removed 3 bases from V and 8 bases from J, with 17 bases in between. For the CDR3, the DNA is TGTGCCAGTAGTATGGCGGGACGCGCTGGGGATGAGCAGTTCTTC. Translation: CASSMAGRAGDEQFF.

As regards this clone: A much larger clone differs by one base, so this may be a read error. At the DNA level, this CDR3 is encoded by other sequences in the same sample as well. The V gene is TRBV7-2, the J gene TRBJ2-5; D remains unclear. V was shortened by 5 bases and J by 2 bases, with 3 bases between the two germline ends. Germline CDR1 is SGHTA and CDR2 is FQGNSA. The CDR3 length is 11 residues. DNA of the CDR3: TGTGCCAGCAGCCCACAAGAGACCCAGTACTTC. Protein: CASSPQETQYF. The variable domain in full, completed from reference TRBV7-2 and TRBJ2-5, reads GAGVSQSPSNKVTEKGKDVELRCDPISGHTALYWYRQSLGQGLEFLIYFQGNSAPDKSGLPSDRFSAERTGGSVSTLTIQRTQQEDSAVYLCASSPQETQYFGPGTRLLVL.

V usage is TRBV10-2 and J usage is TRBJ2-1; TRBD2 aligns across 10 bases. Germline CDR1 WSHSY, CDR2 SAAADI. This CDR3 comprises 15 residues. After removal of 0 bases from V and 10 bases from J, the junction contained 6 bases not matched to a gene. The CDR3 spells CASSESLAGMGEQFF. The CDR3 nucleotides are TGCGCCAGCAGTGAGTCACTAGCGGGAATGGGAGAGCAGTTCTTC.

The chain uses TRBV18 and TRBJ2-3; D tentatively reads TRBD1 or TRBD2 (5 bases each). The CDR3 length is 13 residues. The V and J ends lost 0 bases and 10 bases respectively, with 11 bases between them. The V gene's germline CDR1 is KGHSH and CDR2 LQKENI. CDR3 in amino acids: CASSPPPMGAQYF. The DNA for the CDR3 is TGTGCCAGCTCACCACCGCCAATGGGGGCGCAGTATTTT. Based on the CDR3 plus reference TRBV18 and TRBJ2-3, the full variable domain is NAGVMQNPRHLVRRRGQEARLRCSPMKGHSHVYWYRQLPEEGLKFMVYLQKENIIDESGMPKERFSAEFPKEGPSILRIQQVVRGDSAAYFCASSPPPMGAQYFGPGTRLTVL.

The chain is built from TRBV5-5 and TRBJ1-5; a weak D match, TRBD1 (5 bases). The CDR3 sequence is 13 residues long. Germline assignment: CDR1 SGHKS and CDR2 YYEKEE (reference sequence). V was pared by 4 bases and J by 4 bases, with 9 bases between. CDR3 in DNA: TGTGCCAGCAGCCGAGACAGAAATCAGCCCCAGCATTTT. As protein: CASSRDRNQPQHF.

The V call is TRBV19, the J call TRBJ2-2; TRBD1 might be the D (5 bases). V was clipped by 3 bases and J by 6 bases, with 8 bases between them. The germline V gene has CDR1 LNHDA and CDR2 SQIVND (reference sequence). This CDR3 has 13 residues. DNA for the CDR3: TGTGCCAGTAGTATCGCAGGGTCCGGGGAGCTGTTTTTT. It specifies CASSIAGSGELFF.

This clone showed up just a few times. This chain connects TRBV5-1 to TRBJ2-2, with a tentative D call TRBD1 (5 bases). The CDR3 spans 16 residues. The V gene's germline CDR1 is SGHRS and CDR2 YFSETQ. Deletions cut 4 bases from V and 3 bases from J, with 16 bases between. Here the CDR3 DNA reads TGCGCCAGCAGCCATGGAGTGGACACCTACACCGGGGAGCTGTTTTTT. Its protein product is CASSHGVDTYTGELFF. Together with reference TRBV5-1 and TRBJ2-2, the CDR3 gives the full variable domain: KAGVTQTPRYLIKTRGQQVTLSCSPISGHRSVSWYQQTPGQGLQFLFEYFSETQRNKGNFPGRFSGRQFSNSRSEMNVSTLELGDSALYLCASSHGVDTYTGELFFGEGSRLTVL.

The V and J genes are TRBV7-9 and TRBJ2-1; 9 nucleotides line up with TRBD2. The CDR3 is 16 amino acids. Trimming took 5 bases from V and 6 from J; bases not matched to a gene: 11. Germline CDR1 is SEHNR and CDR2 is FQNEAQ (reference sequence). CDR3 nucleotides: TGTGCCAGCAGCGCCGTTGGTGATAGCGGGAGCAATGAGCAGTTCTTC. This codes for CASSAVGDSGSNEQFF.

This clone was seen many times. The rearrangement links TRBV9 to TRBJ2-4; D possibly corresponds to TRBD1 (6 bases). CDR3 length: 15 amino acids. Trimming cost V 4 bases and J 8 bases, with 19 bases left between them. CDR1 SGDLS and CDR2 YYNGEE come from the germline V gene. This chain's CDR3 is CASSPGPQEGDIQYF. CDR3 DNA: TGTGCCAGCAGCCCGGGACCCCAAGAGGGGGACATTCAGTACTTC.

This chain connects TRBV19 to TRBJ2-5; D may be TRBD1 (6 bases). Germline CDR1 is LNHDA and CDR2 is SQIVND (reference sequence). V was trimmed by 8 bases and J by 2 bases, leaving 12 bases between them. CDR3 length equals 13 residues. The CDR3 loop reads CASATGAQETQYF. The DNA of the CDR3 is TGTGCCAGTGCGACAGGTGCTCAAGAGACCCAGTACTTC.

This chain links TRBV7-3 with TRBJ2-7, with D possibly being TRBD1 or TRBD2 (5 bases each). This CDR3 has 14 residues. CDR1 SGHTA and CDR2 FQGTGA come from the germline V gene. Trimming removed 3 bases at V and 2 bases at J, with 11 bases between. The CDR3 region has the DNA TGTGCCAGCAGCTTGGAGTTGGGACCCTACGAGCAGTACTTC. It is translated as CASSLELGPYEQYF.

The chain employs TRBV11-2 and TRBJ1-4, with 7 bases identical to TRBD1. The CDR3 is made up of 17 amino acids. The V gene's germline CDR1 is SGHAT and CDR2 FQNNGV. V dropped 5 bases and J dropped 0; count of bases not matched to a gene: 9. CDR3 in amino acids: CASSTYRGPATNEKLFF. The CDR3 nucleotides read TGTGCCAGCAGCACATACAGGGGTCCTGCAACTAATGAAAAACTGTTTTTT.

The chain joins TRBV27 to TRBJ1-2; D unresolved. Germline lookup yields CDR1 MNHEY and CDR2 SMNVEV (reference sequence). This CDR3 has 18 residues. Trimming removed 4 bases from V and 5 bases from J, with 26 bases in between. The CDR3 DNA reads TGTGCCAGCAGTTCCCGACACATCCCGGTGAGGACTCATTATGGCTACACCTTC. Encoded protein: CASSSRHIPVRTHYGYTF.

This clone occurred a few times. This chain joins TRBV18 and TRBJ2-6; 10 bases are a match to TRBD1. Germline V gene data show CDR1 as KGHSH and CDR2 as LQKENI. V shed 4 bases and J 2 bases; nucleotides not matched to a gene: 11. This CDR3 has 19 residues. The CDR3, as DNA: TGTGCCAGCTCACTCCGGACCGGGACAGGGGTAACTGGGGCCAACGTCCTGACTTTC. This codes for CASSLRTGTGVTGANVLTF.

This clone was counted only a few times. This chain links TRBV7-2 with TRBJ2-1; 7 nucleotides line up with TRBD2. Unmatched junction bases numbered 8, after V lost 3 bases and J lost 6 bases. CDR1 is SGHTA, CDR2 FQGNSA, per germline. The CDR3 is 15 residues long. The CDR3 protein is CASSFQRLATNEQFF. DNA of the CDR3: TGTGCCAGCAGCTTCCAAAGACTAGCCACCAATGAGCAGTTCTTC.

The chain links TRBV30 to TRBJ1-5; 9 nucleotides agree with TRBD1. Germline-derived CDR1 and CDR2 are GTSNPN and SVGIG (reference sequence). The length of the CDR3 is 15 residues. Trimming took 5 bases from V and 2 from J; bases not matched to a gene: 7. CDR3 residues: CAWQQGALGNQPQHF. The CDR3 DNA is TGTGCCTGGCAACAGGGGGCTTTAGGCAATCAGCCCCAGCATTTT.

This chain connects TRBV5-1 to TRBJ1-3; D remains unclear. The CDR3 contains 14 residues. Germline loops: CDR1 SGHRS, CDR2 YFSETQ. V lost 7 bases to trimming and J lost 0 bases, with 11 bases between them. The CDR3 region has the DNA TGCGCCAGCCGTCAAACTTTCTCTGGAAACACCATATATTTT. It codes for CASRQTFSGNTIYF.

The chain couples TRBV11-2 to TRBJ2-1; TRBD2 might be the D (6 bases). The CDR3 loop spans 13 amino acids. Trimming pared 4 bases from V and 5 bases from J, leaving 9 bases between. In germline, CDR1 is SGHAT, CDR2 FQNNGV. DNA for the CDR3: TGTGCCAGCAGCTCGGGACTCAACAATGAGCAGTTCTTC. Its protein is CASSSGLNNEQFF.

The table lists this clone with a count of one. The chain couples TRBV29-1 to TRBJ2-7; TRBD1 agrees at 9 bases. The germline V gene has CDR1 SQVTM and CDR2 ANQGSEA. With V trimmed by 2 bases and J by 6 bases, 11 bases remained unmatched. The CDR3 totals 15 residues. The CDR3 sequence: CSVETGTGRVGEQYF. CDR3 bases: TGCAGCGTTGAAACGGGGACAGGGCGCGTGGGCGAGCAGTACTTC.

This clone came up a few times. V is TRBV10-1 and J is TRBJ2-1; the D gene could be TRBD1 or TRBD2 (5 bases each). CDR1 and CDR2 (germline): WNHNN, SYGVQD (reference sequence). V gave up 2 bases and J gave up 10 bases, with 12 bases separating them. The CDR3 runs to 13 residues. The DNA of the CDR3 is TGCGCCAGCAGTGAGCTGAACGGGGACGAGCAGTTCTTC. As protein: CASSELNGDEQFF.

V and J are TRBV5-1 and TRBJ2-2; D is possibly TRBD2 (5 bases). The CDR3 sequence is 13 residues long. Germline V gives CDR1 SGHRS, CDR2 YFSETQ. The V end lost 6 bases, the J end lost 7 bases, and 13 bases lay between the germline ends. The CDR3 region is CASTSQAGGELFF. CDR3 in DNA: TGCGCCAGCACGAGTCAGGCGGGCGGGGAGCTGTTTTTT.

The CDR3, as DNA: TGTGCCTGGAAGGGGGTTGGAGAAAAACTGTTTTTT. Protein: CAWKGVGEKLFF. This chain connects TRBV30 to TRBJ1-4; possibly TRBD1 for D (6 bases). CDR3 length: 12 amino acids. CDR1 and CDR2 (germline): GTSNPN, SVGIG (reference sequence). With 4 bases removed from V and 8 bases from J, the gap between germline ends came to 11 bases.

CDR3 residues: CASSSSTGELFF. The CDR3 bases are TGTGCCAGCAGTTCAAGTACCGGGGAGCTGTTTTTT. This chain uses TRBV9 with TRBJ2-2, with D unresolved. CDR1 SGDLS and CDR2 YYNGEE come from the germline V gene. CDR3 length: 12 residues. Trimming removed 5 bases at V and 5 bases at J, with 7 bases between.

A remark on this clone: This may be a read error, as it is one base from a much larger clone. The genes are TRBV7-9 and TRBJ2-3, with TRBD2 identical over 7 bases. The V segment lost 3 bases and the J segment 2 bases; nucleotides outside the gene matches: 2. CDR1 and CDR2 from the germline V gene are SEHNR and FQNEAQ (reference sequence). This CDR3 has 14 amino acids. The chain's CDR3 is CASSFGTTTDTQYF. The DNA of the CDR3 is TGTGCCAGCAGCTTCGGGACTACCACAGATACGCAGTATTTT.

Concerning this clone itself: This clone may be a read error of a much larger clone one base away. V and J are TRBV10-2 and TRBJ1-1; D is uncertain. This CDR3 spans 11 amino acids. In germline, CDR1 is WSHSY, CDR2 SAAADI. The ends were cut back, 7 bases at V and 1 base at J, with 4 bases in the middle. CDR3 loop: CASKRNTEAFF. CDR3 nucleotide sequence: TGCGCCAGCAAGAGGAACACTGAAGCTTTCTTT.